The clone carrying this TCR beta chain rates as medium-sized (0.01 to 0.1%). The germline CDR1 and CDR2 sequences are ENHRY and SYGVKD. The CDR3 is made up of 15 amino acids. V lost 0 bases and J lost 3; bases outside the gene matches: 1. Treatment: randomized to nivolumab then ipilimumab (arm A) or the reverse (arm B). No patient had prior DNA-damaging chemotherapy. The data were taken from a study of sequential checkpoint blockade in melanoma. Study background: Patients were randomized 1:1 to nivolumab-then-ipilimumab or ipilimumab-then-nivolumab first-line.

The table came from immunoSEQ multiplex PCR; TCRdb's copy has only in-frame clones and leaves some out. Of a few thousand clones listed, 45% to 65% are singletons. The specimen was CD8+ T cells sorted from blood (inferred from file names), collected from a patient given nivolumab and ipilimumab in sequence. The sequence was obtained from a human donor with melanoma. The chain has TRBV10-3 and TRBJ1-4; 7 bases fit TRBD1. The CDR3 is CAISESTGANEKLFF. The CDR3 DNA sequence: TGTGCCATCAGTGAGTCTACAGGGGCTAATGAAAAACTGTTTTTT.